These 13 T cell receptor beta chains were all obtained from the same sample, sequenced in a study of blood T cells in healthy people across ages. A second PCR of 7 to 11 cycles used a sample-barcoded 5' primer and a J-beta primer mix. Each CDR3 protein gets one entry after TCRdb re-called the 5' RACE reads with MiXCR. Here the sample spans about 640,000 distinct CDR3 sequences, approximately 59% being singletons. Sequencing input: blood. These receptors all come from a man aged 55 to 70 in good health.

The V and J genes are TRBV29-1 and TRBJ2-5; TRBD2 aligns across 7 bases. Germline V gives CDR1 SQVTM, CDR2 ANQGSEA. With 6 bases clipped from V and 5 bases from J, the junction kept 12 bases outside the gene matches. The CDR3 is 14 residues long. The CDR3 DNA sequence: TGCAGCGTGGCCACTAGCGATCCACAGGAGACCCAGTACTTC. Translated, it gives CSVATSDPQETQYF. Full variable domain (remainder filled in from reference TRBV29-1 and TRBJ2-5): SAVISQKPSRDICQRGTSLTIQCQVDSQVTMMFWYRQQPGQSLTLIATANQGSEATYESGFVIDKFPISRPNLTFSTLTVSNMSPEDSSIYLCSVATSDPQETQYFGPGTRLLVL.

This clonotype has only a few counts. The chain is built from TRBV6-6 and TRBJ2-1; 7 positions match TRBD1. The germline V gene encodes CDR1 MNHNY and CDR2 SVGAGI (reference sequence). V dropped 2 bases and J dropped 7; count of bases not matched to a gene: 5. This CDR3 is built from 14 residues. Written as DNA, the CDR3 is TGTGCCAGCAGTTACAGGGACAGAACGAATGAGCAGTTCTTC. Its protein is CASSYRDRTNEQFF.

The V call is TRBV20-1, the J call TRBJ2-3, with 7 bases matching TRBD2. The trim removed 0 bases at V and 5 bases at J, leaving 11 bases unmatched. The CDR3 runs 16 residues. Germline lookup yields CDR1 DFQATT and CDR2 SNEGSKA (reference sequence). The CDR3 sequence: CSARDPMAGDRDTQYF. DNA for the CDR3: TGCAGTGCTAGAGATCCTATGGCGGGGGATCGAGATACGCAGTATTTT.

As to this clonotype: A much more abundant neighbour one base away suggests this may be a read error. J is TRBJ2-1 and V is TRBV4-1, with 7 positions matching TRBD2. J gave up 13 bases and V 1 base, and 13 bases lay outside the gene matches. In germline, CDR1 is MGHRA, CDR2 YSYEKL. The CDR3 contains 15 residues. CDR3 in DNA: TGCGCCAGCAGCCAAGCAACTAGCCGGGGGGAGACCCAGTTCTTC. Amino acids: CASSQATSRGETQFF.

The chain employs TRBV10-2 and TRBJ2-6; D is possibly TRBD1 (6 bases). This CDR3 has 17 residues. V lost 11 bases and J lost 0, with 20 bases in between. Germline CDR1 is WSHSY and CDR2 is SAAADI. The CDR3 sequence is CASRDIRGSSGANVLTF. The CDR3 DNA sequence: TGCGCCTCCCGGGACATACGAGGAAGCTCTGGGGCCAACGTCCTGACTTTC.

Regarding this clonotype: At one of its ends the junction is not consistent with the germline gene, which may arise from a read error. The rearrangement uses TRBV7-9 and TRBJ2-3; no reliable D call. The CDR3 is 15 residues long. CDR1 and CDR2 (germline): SEHNR, FQNEAQ (reference sequence). CDR3 in DNA: TGTGCCAGCAGCTTTGTCCTATCTCTCACAGATGCGCAGTATTTT. It codes for CASSFVLSLTDAQYF. The complete variable domain, with remaining parts taken from reference TRBV7-9 and TRBJ2-3, reads DTGVSQNPRHKITKRGQNVTFRCDPISEHNRLYWYRQTLGQGPEFLTYFQNEAQLEKSRLLSDRFSAERPKGSFSTLEIQRTEQGDSAMYLCASSFVLSLTDAQYFGPGTRLTVL.

This clonotype was counted between two and nine times. The chain is built from TRBV5-1 and TRBJ2-7; TRBD1 matches 9 bases. The J call is in doubt because the DNA end fits TRBJ2-1 better. Germline assignment: CDR1 SGHRS and CDR2 YFSETQ. The CDR3 is 12 amino acids. CDR3 amino acids: CASIYDRGVQFF. DNA for the CDR3: TGCGCCAGCATATACGACAGGGGGGTCCAGTTCTTC.

The CDR3 region has the DNA TGTGCCAGCAGTGAAGCCCAGACAGGGGGGCGAGAGCAGTACTTC. Its translation: CASSEAQTGGREQYF. The chain joins TRBV6-1 to TRBJ2-7, with 9 bases that match TRBD1. J lost 7 bases, V lost 0 bases, and 7 bases had no gene match. The CDR3 loop spans 15 amino acids. CDR1 MNHNS and CDR2 SASEGT come from the germline V gene.

The CDR3: CASSLVVTRVTDTQYF. The CDR3 region has the DNA TGTGCCAGCAGCTTAGTTGTGACAAGAGTCACAGATACGCAGTATTTT. The chain employs TRBV7-2 and TRBJ2-3, with no clear D. The CDR3 contains 16 residues. V lost 1 base to trimming and J lost 2 bases, with 13 bases between them. Germline CDR1 and CDR2: SGHTA and FQGNSA.

This clonotype was recorded only once. The chain joins TRBV20-1 to TRBJ2-1, with D tentatively TRBD2 (6 bases). V gave up 6 bases and J gave up 3 bases, with 12 bases separating them. CDR1 is DFQATT and CDR2 is SNEGSKA in the germline V gene (reference sequence). The CDR3 sequence is 13 residues long. DNA of the CDR3: TGCAGTGCAACGGGACTCAACTACAATGAGCAGTTCTTC. It yields the protein CSATGLNYNEQFF.

J is TRBJ2-1 and V is TRBV6-5; tentative D call: TRBD1 (6 bases). The CDR3 contains 15 residues. Trimming removed 8 bases at V and 0 bases at J, with 14 bases between. Looked up from germline, CDR1 is MNHEY and CDR2 is SVGAGI. CDR3 sequence: CASAGTPSSYNEQFF. CDR3 sequence (DNA): TGTGCCAGCGCCGGGACACCCAGCTCCTACAATGAGCAGTTCTTC.

The genes are TRBV20-1 and TRBJ1-5; 7 bases are shared with TRBD1. CDR3 size: 15 residues. Germline assignment: CDR1 DFQATT and CDR2 SNEGSKA (reference sequence). The V gene end was trimmed by 0 bases and the J gene end by 4 bases; junction bases not matched to a gene: 6. CDR3 nucleotides: TGCAGTGCTAGAGATTGGGCAGGGGGTAATCAGCCCCAGCATTTT. Translated: CSARDWAGGNQPQHF.

This chain links TRBV3-1 with TRBJ2-1, with 9 nucleotides matching TRBD2. Germline assignment: CDR1 LGHDT and CDR2 YNNKEL (reference sequence). This CDR3 has 18 amino acids. Trimming at V came to 1 base and at J to 5 bases, leaving 12 bases not matched to a gene. CDR3 in amino acids: CASSQGSGGAGGNNEQFF. The CDR3, as DNA: TGTGCCAGCAGCCAAGGCTCCGGGGGAGCGGGGGGTAACAATGAGCAGTTCTTC.